One and the same sample provided the 26 T cell receptor beta chains below, sequenced in a study of blood T cells in healthy people across ages. Using a J-beta primer mix together with a sample-barcoded 5' primer, a second PCR was run for roughly 6 to 12 cycles. Via MiXCR, TCRdb re-called the 5' RACE reads, giving one row per CDR3 protein. The table shows about 1.5 million distinct CDR3 sequences, with approximately 42% occurring only once. The specimen was blood. These TCRs come from a woman aged 18-29 years in good health.

This clonotype has a handful of counts. The V and J genes are TRBV12-3 or TRBV12-4 and TRBJ1-4, with 8 bases lining up with TRBD1. V dropped 3 bases and J dropped 6; count of bases not matched to a gene: 18. The CDR3 contains 19 residues. The CDR3 nucleotides are TGTGCCAGCAGTTTTAATACAGGGGGTAAGGTGGGAGAGGATGAAAAACTGTTTTTT. Protein: CASSFNTGGKVGEDEKLFF.

This sequence joins TRBV9 and TRBJ2-1; the D is unclear. The CDR3 length is 14 residues. Trimming shortened V by 4 bases and J by 4 bases, and 12 bases separated the two germline ends. Per the germline V gene, CDR1 is SGDLS and CDR2 is YYNGEE. Here the CDR3 DNA reads TGTGCCAGCAGCTTAACAGACATTTACAATGAGCAGTTCTTC. Protein product: CASSLTDIYNEQFF. Combining the CDR3 with reference TRBV9 and TRBJ2-1 gives the whole variable domain DSGVTQTPKHLITATGQRVTLRCSPRSGDLSVYWYQQSLDQGLQFLIQYYNGEERAKGNILERFSAQQFPDLHSELNLSSLELGDSALYFCASSLTDIYNEQFFGPGTRLTVL.

This clonotype was found once. This chain uses TRBV12-3 or TRBV12-4 with TRBJ2-3, with D unclear. The CDR3 spans 13 residues. The V end was cut by 6 bases, the J end by 4 bases, with 11 bases between. The CDR3 is CASRLLGADTQYF. The CDR3 nucleotides are TGTGCCAGCAGGCTCCTAGGCGCAGATACGCAGTATTTT.

This clonotype has at least ten counts. This chain links TRBV20-1 with TRBJ2-1; tentatively, D is TRBD2 (6 bases). Trimming shortened V by 5 bases and J by 3 bases, and 14 bases separated the two germline ends. This CDR3 comprises 14 residues. Germline CDR1 DFQATT, CDR2 SNEGSKA (reference sequence). The CDR3 spells CSAETGVVYNEQFF. CDR3 sequence (DNA): TGCAGTGCTGAGACGGGAGTGGTCTACAATGAGCAGTTCTTC.

Only a few counts were recorded for this clonotype. The V call is TRBV4-3, the J call TRBJ2-7; D gene uncertain. The V gene's germline CDR1 is LGHNA and CDR2 YSLEER. This CDR3 is 15 amino acids long. Between the trimmed V and J ends, which lost 0 bases and 2 bases, there was a span of 11 bases. The DNA for the CDR3 is TGCGCCAGCAGCCAAGATAAGGCCGGCCCCTACGAGCAGTACTTC. It yields the protein CASSQDKAGPYEQYF.

This sequence joins TRBV5-1 and TRBJ2-2; D is uncertain. The CDR3 totals 16 residues. V was cut by 0 bases and J by 0 bases, with 9 bases left in between. Germline-derived CDR1 and CDR2 are SGHRS and YFSETQ. The CDR3 DNA sequence: TGCGCCAGCAGCTTGGACGGTTCAACGAACACCGGGGAGCTGTTTTTT. This gives the protein CASSLDGSTNTGELFF.

This clonotype was seen only a few times. The chain links TRBV27 to TRBJ2-1; no clear D. Per the germline V gene, CDR1 is MNHEY and CDR2 is SMNVEV (reference sequence). V lost 4 bases, J lost 3 bases, and 13 bases lay in between. CDR3 length equals 15 residues. CDR3 loop: CASSSTTRLYNEQFF. The CDR3 DNA reads TGTGCCAGCAGTTCCACCACACGGCTCTACAATGAGCAGTTCTTC.

The chain couples TRBV12-3 or TRBV12-4 to TRBJ2-4; D is possibly TRBD1 or TRBD2 (5 bases each). Trimming stripped 8 bases from V and 13 bases from J, with 27 bases between. The CDR3 length is 15 residues. For the CDR3, the DNA is TGTGCCAGCCTTTTGGGAGACACTTTCATGGGGGAGCAGTACTTC. Its protein product is CASLLGDTFMGEQYF.

V and J are TRBV29-1 and TRBJ2-3, with 9 bases fitting TRBD1. Germline CDR1 and CDR2: SQVTM and ANQGSEA. The CDR3 consists of 15 residues. V lost 8 bases, J lost 4 bases, and 13 bases stayed unmatched. The CDR3 is CSTGDRDRVSDTQYF. CDR3 nucleotides: TGCAGCACTGGGGACCGGGACAGGGTGTCAGATACGCAGTATTTT.

This clonotype was seen a handful of times. CDR3 nucleotide sequence: TGCGCCAGCAGCCAAGCGGGGACAGGGGTCACAGATACGCAGTATTTT. Translated, it gives CASSQAGTGVTDTQYF. V usage is TRBV4-1 and J usage is TRBJ2-3; TRBD1 agrees at 10 bases. The germline CDR1 and CDR2 sequences are MGHRA and YSYEKL. This CDR3 spans 16 amino acids. Trimming cost V 1 base and J 2 bases; bases outside gene matches: 3.

Regarding this clonotype: The junction departs from the called germline gene at one end, perhaps through a read error. The chain carries TRBV4-1 and TRBJ1-6; unclear D gene. The CDR3 is 13 residues long. Germline CDR1 and CDR2: MGHRA and YSYEKL. Here the CDR3 reads CASSQDVHSPPHF. CDR3 nucleotide sequence: TGCGCCAGCAGCCAAGATGTACATTCACCCCCCCACTTT.

Only one count was recorded for this clonotype. The rearrangement links TRBV20-1 to TRBJ2-6, with D tentatively TRBD1 (6 bases). Germline CDR1 is DFQATT and CDR2 is SNEGSKA (reference sequence). The V end lost 4 bases, the J end lost 2 bases, and 15 bases lay between the germline ends. The CDR3 is 16 residues long. The CDR3 sequence: CSAIGGGLTGANVLTF. The CDR3 DNA sequence: TGCAGTGCTATAGGTGGGGGCCTTACTGGGGCCAACGTCCTGACTTTC.

This clonotype was counted a few times. V is TRBV7-9 and J is TRBJ2-3; tentative D call: TRBD1 (6 bases). The germline V gene encodes CDR1 SEHNR and CDR2 FQNEAQ (reference sequence). Trimming left V 5 bases short and J 5 bases short, with 8 bases between. The CDR3 is made up of 12 amino acids. CDR3 residues: CASSKTGDTQYF. CDR3 nucleotides: TGTGCCAGCAGCAAGACAGGAGATACGCAGTATTTT.

This chain connects TRBV28 to TRBJ2-1; a possible D gene is TRBD2 (5 bases). The CDR3 totals 11 residues. The germline gives CDR1 MDHEN, CDR2 SYDVKM. V lost 6 bases to trimming and J lost 10 bases, with 10 bases between them. For the CDR3, the DNA is TGTGCCAGCAGCGCCTCGGGAGAGCAGTTCTTC. Amino acids: CASSASGEQFF.

The chain is built from TRBV25-1 and TRBJ2-3; 12 bases map to TRBD2. This CDR3 has 18 amino acids. With V trimmed by 0 bases and J by 0 bases, 4 bases remained unmatched. Germline loops: CDR1 MGHDK, CDR2 SYGVNS. In DNA, the CDR3 is TGTGCCAGCAGTGAATATCGTCTAGCGGGAGGGAGCACAGATACGCAGTATTTT. Its translation: CASSEYRLAGGSTDTQYF.

The V and J genes are TRBV14 and TRBJ2-1; D is uncertain. The assigned J gene may be wrong: the sequence end matches TRBJ2-7 better. The V gene's germline CDR1 is SGHDN and CDR2 FVKESK. The CDR3 is 16 residues long. The chain's CDR3 is CASSLGFKGSYNEQYF. The CDR3 bases are TGTGCCAGCAGCTTGGGATTTAAAGGCTCCTACAATGAGCAGTACTTC.

V is TRBV20-1 and J is TRBJ1-2, with 7 bases lining up with TRBD1. This CDR3 region has 14 residues. V was clipped by 5 bases and J by 2 bases; unmatched bases: 8. Germline-derived CDR1 and CDR2 are DFQATT and SNEGSKA (reference sequence). CDR3 DNA sequence: TGCAGTGCTGCTGGGGACAGCGAAAACTATGGCTACACCTTC. This encodes CSAAGDSENYGYTF.

This clonotype turned up a few times. The chain joins TRBV27 to TRBJ2-7, with D tentatively TRBD1 (5 bases). V lost 6 bases, J lost 0 bases, and 9 bases lay in between. This CDR3 region has 13 residues. The germline CDR1 and CDR2 sequences are MNHEY and SMNVEV (reference sequence). CDR3 residues: CASSRGHSYEQYF. In DNA form, the CDR3 reads TGTGCCAGCAGCAGAGGACACTCCTACGAGCAGTACTTC.

This clonotype was detected once. V usage is TRBV7-9 and J usage is TRBJ2-7; D unresolved. The V gene lost 4 bases and the J gene lost 5 bases, with 15 bases spanning the gap. Germline assignment: CDR1 SEHNR and CDR2 FQNEAQ (reference sequence). This CDR3 is 14 amino acids long. CDR3 DNA: TGTGCCAGCAGCTCCAACACCGGATCCAACGAGCAGTACTTC. Encoded protein: CASSSNTGSNEQYF.

The chain recombines TRBV29-1 with TRBJ2-4, with a weak D call TRBD1 (6 bases). Trimming removed 5 bases from V and 7 bases from J, with 21 bases in between. This CDR3 has 15 residues. CDR1 SQVTM and CDR2 ANQGSEA come from the germline V gene. This CDR3 reads CSVPSGTSTRNIQYF. Here the CDR3 DNA reads TGCAGCGTTCCCTCCGGGACAAGCACCAGGAACATTCAGTACTTC.

The chain joins TRBV25-1 to TRBJ1-2; D not certain. CDR1 and CDR2 from the germline V gene are MGHDK and SYGVNS. V was pared by 1 base and J by 5 bases, with 11 bases between. The CDR3 length is 14 residues. This CDR3 reads CASSESPADYGYTF. CDR3 coding DNA: TGTGCCAGCAGTGAATCACCGGCGGATTATGGCTACACCTTC.

The sample holds a few counts of this clonotype. The CDR3 region is CATSDRKDRGTSGANVLTF. CDR3 DNA: TGTGCCACCAGTGATAGAAAGGACAGGGGGACCTCTGGGGCCAACGTCCTGACTTTC. This rearrangement joins TRBV24-1 to TRBJ2-6; 10 nucleotides align to TRBD1. Germline lookup yields CDR1 KGHDR and CDR2 SFDVKD. V trimming: 3 bases; J trimming: 0 bases; junction bases outside the gene matches: 7. The CDR3 sequence is 19 residues long.

This clonotype was seen at least ten times. This rearrangement joins TRBV29-1 to TRBJ1-2; 8 nucleotides match TRBD1. Germline CDR1 is SQVTM and CDR2 is ANQGSEA. Trimming cost V 6 bases and J 3 bases; bases outside gene matches: 6. CDR3 length equals 13 residues. The CDR3 DNA reads as TGCAGCGTGGAGACAGGGGAAGACTATGGCTACACCTTC. It encodes CSVETGEDYGYTF.

With regard to this clonotype: The junction departs from the called germline gene at one end, perhaps through a read error. The chain links TRBV28 to TRBJ1-5; a possible D gene is TRBD1 (5 bases). Germline V gives CDR1 MDHEN, CDR2 SYDVKM. The CDR3 spans 15 residues. Here the CDR3 reads CASSLSGTSNLPQHF. The CDR3 nucleotides are TGTGCCAGCAGTTTATCCGGGACTAGCAATCTGCCCCAGCATTTT.

This sequence joins TRBV5-1 and TRBJ2-5; D is undetermined. The CDR3 extends over 13 amino acids. Germline loops: CDR1 SGHRS, CDR2 YFSETQ. V was pared by 2 bases and J by 1 base, with 6 bases between. The CDR3 here is CASSFKPQETQYF. The CDR3 coding sequence is TGCGCCAGCAGCTTCAAGCCCCAAGAGACCCAGTACTTC.

The chain carries TRBV12-3 or TRBV12-4 and TRBJ2-1; no clear D. The CDR3 is made up of 11 amino acids. With 6 bases removed from V and 8 bases from J, the gap between germline ends came to 8 bases. The DNA of the CDR3 is TGTGCCAGCAGGCGGACGGATGAGCAGTTCTTC. Translation: CASRRTDEQFF.